This T cell receptor (delta chain) appears in the sequencing data of a study of TRDV2 sequences in healthy donors (TCRdb year 2020). A note on the overall study: Under 25 single-cell-derived gamma9delta2 T cell clones spanning the full range of antitumor activity were TCR-sequenced and traced within the bulk repertoire.

Receptor amplification or capture employed PCR. The listed sequencing device is Illumina MiSeq. As for the original processing: When TRDV repertoire clonotype frequencies were reported, any clonotype that had only a single read was left out. Clones were re-identified by TCRdb from the public reads with CATT, and rows with the same DNA were merged. TCRdb assigned the V and J calls; the authors' analysis was not used. The sample contains about 1,700 delta-chain clones, around 16% of them found a single time. Approximately 65% of the sample belongs to the ten largest clones. Overall study outcomes, separate from this receptor: TCRdelta clonotypes of several highly reactive clones appeared rare, being undetectable in the bulk sequencing data of their donors. Although the observed TCRdelta repertoires were highly focused, the frequency of a clonotype did not correlate with the antitumor functional potential of the respective clone.

Comment on this clone: It lacks a known antigen. Translating this DNA gives a protein that differs at residue 11 from the TCRdb one, which belongs to a much larger clone; a read error is likely, and the protein shown is this translation.

Trimming removed 0 bases from V and 0 bases from J, leaving 26 bases between the germline ends. Reading the germline V gene gives CDR1 GEAIGNYY and CDR2 EKD. From the cysteine up to the phenylalanine, the CDR3 has a length of 23 residues. Left in the record is the CDR3 DNA by itself, 69 bases read in frame from the first base. Bulk sequencing of complete TCR delta chain (Vdelta2) repertoires was used to follow how often functionally characterized gamma9delta2 T cell clones occurred. The Dutch blood bank was the source from which peripheral blood of anonymous healthy donors was purchased. All of the gamma9delta2 T cells analyzed in the study came from the peripheral blood of healthy donors.

The chain is made from TRDV2 and TRDJ3; tentative D gene TRDD3, with 5 bases matching. Sequencing was carried out using Vd2+ gamma-delta T cells from blood. The cell subset or site label for this specimen denotes: TCR Vdelta2-expressing (gamma9delta2) T cells. This sequence originates from a human donor in good health. This receptor has the CDR3 CACDTVPVDWRITLSWDTRQMFF. The base sequence is TGTGCCTGTGACACCGTACCCGTCGACTGGAGGATAACCCTCTCCTGGGACACCCGACAGATGTTTTTC.